This T cell receptor (beta chain) is from a study of OX40 agonist ivuxolimab in advanced cancers. TCRdb's table, derived via immunoSEQ multiplex PCR, lists solely in-frame clones and lacks some. The table shows roughly 70,000 clones, with about 91% occurring only once. CDR1 and CDR2 (germline): LNHDA, SQIVND (reference sequence). The CDR3 has 15 amino acids. Germline trimming cut 0 bases from V and 1 base from J; bases unmatched to any gene: 3. This clone was recorded only once. Autoimmune disease history or systemic immunosuppression led to patients being barred. The specimen was CD4+ or CD8+ T cells sorted from blood, collected in a trial of the OX40 agonist ivuxolimab. The TCR sequence derives from an adult with an advanced solid tumor such as melanoma, head and neck, liver or kidney cancer. This chain links TRBV19 with TRBJ2-7; 7 positions agree with TRBD2. The CDR3 DNA sequence: TGTGCCAGTAGTATAGATAGCGGGTCATCCTACGAGCAGTACTTC. Its protein product is CASSIDSGSSYEQYF.